This TCR beta chain was captured in a study of beta chain features in type 1 diabetes. The whole isolated RNA underwent reverse transcription, so sequencing captured expressed TCRB transcripts. Libraries were prepared by immunoSEQ multiplex PCR; TCRdb keeps only in-frame clonotypes and omits some of them. The table has about 450,000 clones, 11% seen once. Markers CD45RO/CCR7/CD25/CD127/CD95/CD27 served to sort CD4+ naive, central memory, regulatory and stem cell-like memory cells. Study-level findings and limits: For patients, the naive, central memory and Treg TCRB repertoires appeared more alike than for healthy donors. Sequencing the cDNA could make cells with high TCR expression show up more than they should.

The CDR3 length is 17 residues. V was clipped by 5 bases and J by 5 bases; unmatched bases: 12. Germline values: CDR1 MDHEN, CDR2 SYDVKM. A word on this clone: Its antigen is not identified.

Sequenced material: naive CD4+ T cells from blood. The rearrangement links TRBV28 to TRBJ2-5, with 12 bases lining up with TRBD2. The clonotype was recovered from a woman between 18 and 30 years old in good health. As DNA, the CDR3 is TGTGCCAGCAGTGCCCACCCACTAGCGGGGGGCGGGGAGACCCAGTACTTC. Translation: CASSAHPLAGGGETQYF. Drawing the rest from reference TRBV28 and TRBJ2-5, the complete variable domain is DVKVTQSSRYLVKRTGEKVFLECVQDMDHENMFWYRQDPGLGLRLIYFSYDVKMKEKGDIPEGYSVSREKKERFSLILESASTNQTSMYLCASSAHPLAGGGETQYFGPGTRLLVL.